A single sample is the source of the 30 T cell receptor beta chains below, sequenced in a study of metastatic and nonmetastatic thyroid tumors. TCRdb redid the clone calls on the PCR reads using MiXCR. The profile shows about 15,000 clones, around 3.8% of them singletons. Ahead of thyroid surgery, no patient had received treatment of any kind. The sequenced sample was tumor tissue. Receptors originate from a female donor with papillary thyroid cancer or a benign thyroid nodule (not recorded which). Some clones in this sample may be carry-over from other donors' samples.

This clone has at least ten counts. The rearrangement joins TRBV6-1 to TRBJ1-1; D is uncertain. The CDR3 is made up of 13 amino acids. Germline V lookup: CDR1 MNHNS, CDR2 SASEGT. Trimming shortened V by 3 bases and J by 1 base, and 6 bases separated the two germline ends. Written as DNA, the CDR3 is TGTGCCAGCAGTGATAGGGAGAACACTGAAGCTTTCTTT. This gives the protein CASSDRENTEAFF.

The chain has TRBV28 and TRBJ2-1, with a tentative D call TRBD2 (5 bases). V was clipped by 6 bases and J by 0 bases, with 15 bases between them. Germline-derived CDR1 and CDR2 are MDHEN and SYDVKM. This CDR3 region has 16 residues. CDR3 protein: CASRSQRRSSYNEQFF. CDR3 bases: TGTGCCAGCAGATCTCAACGGAGGAGCTCCTACAATGAGCAGTTCTTC.

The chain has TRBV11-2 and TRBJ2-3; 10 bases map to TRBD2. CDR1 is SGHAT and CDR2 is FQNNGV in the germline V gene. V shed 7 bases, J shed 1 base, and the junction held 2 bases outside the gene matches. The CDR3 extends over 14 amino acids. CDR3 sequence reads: CASITSGGTDTQYF. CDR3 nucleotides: TGTGCCAGCATCACTAGCGGGGGCACAGATACGCAGTATTTT.

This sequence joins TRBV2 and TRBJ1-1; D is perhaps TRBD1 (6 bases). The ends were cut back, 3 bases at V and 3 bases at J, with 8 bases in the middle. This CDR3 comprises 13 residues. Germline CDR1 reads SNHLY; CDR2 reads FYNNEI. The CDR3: CASSDGTYTEAFF. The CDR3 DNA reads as TGTGCCAGCAGTGACGGGACATACACTGAAGCTTTCTTT.

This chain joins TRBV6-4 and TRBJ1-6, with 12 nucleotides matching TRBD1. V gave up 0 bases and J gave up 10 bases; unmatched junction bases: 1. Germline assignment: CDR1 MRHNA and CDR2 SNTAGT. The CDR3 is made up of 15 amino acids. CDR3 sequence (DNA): TGTGCCAGCAGTGACTCGGGACAGGGGGCCTCACCCCTCCACTTT. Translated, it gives CASSDSGQGASPLHF.

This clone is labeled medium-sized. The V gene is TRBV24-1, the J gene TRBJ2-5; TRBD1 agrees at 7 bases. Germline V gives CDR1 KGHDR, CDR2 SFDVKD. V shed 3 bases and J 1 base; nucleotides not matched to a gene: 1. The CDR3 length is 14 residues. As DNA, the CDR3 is TGTGCCACCAGTGATAGGGACAGCCAAGAGACCCAGTACTTC. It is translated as CATSDRDSQETQYF.

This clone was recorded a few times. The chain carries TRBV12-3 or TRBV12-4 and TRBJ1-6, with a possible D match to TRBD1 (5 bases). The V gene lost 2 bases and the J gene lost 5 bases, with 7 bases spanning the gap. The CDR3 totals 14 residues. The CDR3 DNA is TGTGCCAGCAGTTTACGGGGGGATAATTCACCCCTCCACTTT. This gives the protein CASSLRGDNSPLHF.

The CDR3 bases are TGTGCCAGCAGTGCGGGGGGCTCGGGGAATGAGCAGTTCTTC. It encodes CASSAGGSGNEQFF. The chain joins TRBV6-9 to TRBJ2-1; 8 nucleotides align to TRBD2. Germline lookup yields CDR1 MNHGY and CDR2 SVAAGI. V was clipped by 5 bases and J by 7 bases; unmatched bases: 7. This CDR3 has 14 amino acids.

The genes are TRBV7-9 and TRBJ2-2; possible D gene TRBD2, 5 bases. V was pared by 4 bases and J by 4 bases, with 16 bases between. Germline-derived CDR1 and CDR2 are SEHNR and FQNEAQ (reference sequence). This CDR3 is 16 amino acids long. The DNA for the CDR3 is TGTGCCAGCAGCTCCCTCCGGGGTTTCGGCACCGGGGAGCTGTTTTTT. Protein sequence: CASSSLRGFGTGELFF.

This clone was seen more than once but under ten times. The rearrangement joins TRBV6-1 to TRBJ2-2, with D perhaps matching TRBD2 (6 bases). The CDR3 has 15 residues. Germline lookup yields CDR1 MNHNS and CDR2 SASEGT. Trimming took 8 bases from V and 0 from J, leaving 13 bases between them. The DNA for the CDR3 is TGTGCCAGCGGGCGGGAACGAACGAACACCGGGGAGCTGTTTTTT. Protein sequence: CASGRERTNTGELFF.

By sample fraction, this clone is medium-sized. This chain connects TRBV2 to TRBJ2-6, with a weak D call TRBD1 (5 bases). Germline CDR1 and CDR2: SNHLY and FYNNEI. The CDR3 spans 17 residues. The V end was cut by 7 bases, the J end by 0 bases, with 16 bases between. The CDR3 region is CASMEWQGLSGANVLTF. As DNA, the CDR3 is TGTGCCAGCATGGAGTGGCAGGGTCTCTCTGGGGCCAACGTCCTGACTTTC. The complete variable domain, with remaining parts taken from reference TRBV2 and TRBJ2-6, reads EPEVTQTPSHQVTQMGQEVILRCVPISNHLYFYWYRQILGQKVEFLVSFYNNEISEKSEIFDDQFSVERPDGSNFTLKIRSTKLEDSAMYFCASMEWQGLSGANVLTFGAGSRLTVL.

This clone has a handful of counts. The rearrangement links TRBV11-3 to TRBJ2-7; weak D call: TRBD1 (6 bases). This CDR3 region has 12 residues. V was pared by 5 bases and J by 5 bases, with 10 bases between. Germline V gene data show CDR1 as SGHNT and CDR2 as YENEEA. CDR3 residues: CASSPGTHEQYF. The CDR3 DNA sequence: TGTGCCAGCAGCCCGGGGACACACGAGCAGTACTTC.

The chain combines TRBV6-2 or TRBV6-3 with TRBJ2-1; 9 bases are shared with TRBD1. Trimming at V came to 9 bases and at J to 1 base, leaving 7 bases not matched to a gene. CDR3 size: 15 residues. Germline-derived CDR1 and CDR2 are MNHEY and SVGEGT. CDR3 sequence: CASERDRESYNEQFF. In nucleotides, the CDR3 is TGTGCCAGTGAGCGGGACAGGGAATCCTACAATGAGCAGTTCTTC.

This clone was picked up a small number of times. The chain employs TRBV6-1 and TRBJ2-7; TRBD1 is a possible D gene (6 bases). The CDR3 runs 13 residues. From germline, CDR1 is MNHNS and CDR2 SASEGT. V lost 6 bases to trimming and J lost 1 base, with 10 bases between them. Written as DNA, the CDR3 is TGTGCCAGCAGGGCAACAGGGTCCTACGAGCAGTACTTC. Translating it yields CASRATGSYEQYF.

The chain's CDR3 is CASGLVFGIYGYTF. The CDR3 DNA reads as TGTGCTAGTGGTTTGGTATTTGGGATCTATGGCTACACCTTC. J is TRBJ1-2 and V is TRBV12-5; no definite D call. The CDR3 totals 14 residues. Germline loops: CDR1 LGHNT, CDR2 FRNRAP. Between the trimmed V and J ends, which lost 0 bases and 4 bases, there was a span of 9 bases.

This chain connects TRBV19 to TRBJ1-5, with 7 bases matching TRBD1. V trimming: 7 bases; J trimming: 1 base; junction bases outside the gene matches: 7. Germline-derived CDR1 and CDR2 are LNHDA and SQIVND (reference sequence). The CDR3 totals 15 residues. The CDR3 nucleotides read TGTGCCAGTATTCGACAGACAGGGAGCAATCAGCCCCAGCATTTT. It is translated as CASIRQTGSNQPQHF.

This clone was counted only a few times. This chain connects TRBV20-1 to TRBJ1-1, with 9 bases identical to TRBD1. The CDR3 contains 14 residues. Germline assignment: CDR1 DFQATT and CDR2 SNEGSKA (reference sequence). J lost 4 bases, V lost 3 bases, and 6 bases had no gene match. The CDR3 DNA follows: TGCAGTGCTAGGCTGGGACAGGGAATCACTGAAGCTTTCTTT. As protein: CSARLGQGITEAFF.

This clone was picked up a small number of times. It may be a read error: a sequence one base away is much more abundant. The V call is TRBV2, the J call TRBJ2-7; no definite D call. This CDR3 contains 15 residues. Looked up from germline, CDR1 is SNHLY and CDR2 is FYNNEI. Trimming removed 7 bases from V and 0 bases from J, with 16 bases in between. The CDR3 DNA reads TGTGCCAGCATTACGGATCCCTGTAGCTCCTACGAGCAGTACTTC. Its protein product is CASITDPCSSYEQYF.

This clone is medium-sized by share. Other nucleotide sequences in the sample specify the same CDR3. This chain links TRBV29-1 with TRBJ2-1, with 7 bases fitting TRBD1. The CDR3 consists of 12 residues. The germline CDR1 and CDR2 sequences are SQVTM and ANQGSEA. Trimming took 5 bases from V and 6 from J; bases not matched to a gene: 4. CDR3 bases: TGCAGCGTTCGTGCAGGGGGCAATGAGCAGTTCTTC. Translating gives CSVRAGGNEQFF.

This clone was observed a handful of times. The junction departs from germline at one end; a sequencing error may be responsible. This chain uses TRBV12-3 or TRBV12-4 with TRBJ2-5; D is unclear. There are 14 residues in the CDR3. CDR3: CVSSYPESQETQYF. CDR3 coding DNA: TGTGTCAGCAGTTACCCAGAGTCTCAAGAGACCCAGTACTTC.

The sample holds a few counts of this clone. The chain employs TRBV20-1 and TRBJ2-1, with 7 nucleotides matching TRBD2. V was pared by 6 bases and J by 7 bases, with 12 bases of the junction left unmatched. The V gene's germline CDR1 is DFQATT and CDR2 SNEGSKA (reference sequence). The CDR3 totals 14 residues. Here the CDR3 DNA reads TGCAGTGCCGGGCCCACTCGGGAGGTGAATGAGCAGTTCTTC. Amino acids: CSAGPTREVNEQFF.

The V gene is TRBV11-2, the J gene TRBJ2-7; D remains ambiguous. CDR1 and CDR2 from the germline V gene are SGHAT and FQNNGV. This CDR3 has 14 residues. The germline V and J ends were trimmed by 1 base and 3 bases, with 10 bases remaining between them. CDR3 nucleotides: TGTGCCAGCAGCTTAGGTGGGTTGGGCTACGAGCAGTACTTC. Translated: CASSLGGLGYEQYF.

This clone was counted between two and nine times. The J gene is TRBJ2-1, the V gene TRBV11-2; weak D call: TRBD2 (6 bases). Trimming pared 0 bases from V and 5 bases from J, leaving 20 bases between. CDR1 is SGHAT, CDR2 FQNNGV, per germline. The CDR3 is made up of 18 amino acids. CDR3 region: CASSLDPHRAGLNNEQFF. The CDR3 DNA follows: TGTGCCAGCAGCTTAGATCCCCACCGGGCGGGACTGAACAATGAGCAGTTCTTC.

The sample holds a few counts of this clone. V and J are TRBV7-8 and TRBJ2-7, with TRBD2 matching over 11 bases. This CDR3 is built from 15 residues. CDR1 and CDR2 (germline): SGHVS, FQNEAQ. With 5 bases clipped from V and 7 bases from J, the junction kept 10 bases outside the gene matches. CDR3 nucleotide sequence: TGTGCCAGCAGCCACGGGACTAGCGGATCGGGAGAGCAGTACTTC. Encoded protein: CASSHGTSGSGEQYF. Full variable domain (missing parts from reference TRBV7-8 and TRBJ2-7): GAGVSQSPRYKVAKRGQDVALRCDPISGHVSLFWYQQALGQGPEFLTYFQNEAQLDKSGLPSDRFFAERPEGSVSTLKIQRTQQEDSAVYLCASSHGTSGSGEQYFGPGTRLTVT.

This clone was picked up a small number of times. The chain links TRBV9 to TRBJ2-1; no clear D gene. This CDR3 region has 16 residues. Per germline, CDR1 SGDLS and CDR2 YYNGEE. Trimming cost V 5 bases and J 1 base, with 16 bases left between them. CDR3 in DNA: TGTGCCAGCAGTGGCGACGAACTGAAGTCCTACAATGAGCAGTTCTTC. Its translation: CASSGDELKSYNEQFF.

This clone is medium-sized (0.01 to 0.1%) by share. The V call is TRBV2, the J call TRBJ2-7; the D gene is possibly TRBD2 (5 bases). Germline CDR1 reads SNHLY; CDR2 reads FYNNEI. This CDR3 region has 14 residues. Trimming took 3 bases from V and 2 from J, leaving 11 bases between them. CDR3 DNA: TGTGCCAGCAGTGATTACGGGATAACCTACGAGCAGTACTTC. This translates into CASSDYGITYEQYF.

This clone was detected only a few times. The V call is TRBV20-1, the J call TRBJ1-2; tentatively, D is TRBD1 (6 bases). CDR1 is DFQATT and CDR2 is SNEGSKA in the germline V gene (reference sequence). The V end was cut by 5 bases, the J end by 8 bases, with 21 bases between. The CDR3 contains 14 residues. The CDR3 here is CSAFPAGRGKGYTF. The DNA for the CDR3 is TGCAGTGCTTTCCCCGCCGGGAGGGGGAAGGGCTACACCTTC.

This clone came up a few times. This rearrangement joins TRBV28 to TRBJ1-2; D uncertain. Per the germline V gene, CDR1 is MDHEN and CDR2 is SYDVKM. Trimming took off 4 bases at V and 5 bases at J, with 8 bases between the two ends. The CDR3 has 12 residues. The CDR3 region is CASSSPTYGYTF. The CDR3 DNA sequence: TGTGCCAGCAGTTCCCCGACTTATGGCTACACCTTC.

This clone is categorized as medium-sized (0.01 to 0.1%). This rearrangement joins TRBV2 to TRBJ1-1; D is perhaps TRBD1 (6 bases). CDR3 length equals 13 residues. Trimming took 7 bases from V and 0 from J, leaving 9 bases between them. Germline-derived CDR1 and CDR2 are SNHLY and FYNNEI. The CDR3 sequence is CASTGTLNTEAFF. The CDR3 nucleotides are TGTGCCAGCACTGGGACATTGAACACTGAAGCTTTCTTT.

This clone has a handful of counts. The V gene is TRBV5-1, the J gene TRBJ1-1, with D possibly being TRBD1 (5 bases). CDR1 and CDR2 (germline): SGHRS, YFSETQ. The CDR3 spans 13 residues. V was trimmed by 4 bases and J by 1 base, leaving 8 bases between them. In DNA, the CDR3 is TGCGCCAGCAGCGCGACAGAGAACACTGAAGCTTTCTTT. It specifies CASSATENTEAFF.